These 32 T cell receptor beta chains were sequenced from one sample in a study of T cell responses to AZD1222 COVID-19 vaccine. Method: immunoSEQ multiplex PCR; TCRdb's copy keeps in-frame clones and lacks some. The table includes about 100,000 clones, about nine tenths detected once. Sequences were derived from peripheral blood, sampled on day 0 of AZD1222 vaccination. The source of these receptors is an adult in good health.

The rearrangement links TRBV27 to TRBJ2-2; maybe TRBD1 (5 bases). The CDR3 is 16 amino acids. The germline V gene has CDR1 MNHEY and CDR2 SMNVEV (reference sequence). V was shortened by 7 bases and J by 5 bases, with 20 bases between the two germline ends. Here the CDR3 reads CASIGRVRGTTGELFF. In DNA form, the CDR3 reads TGTGCCAGCATTGGCAGGGTACGTGGTACGACCGGGGAGCTGTTTTTT.

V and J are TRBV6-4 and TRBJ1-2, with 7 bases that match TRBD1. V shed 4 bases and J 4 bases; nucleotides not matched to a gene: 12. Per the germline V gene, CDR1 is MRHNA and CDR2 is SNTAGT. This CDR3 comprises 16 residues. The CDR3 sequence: CASSVNPGGEVYGYTF. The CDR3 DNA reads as TGTGCCAGCAGTGTAAATCCAGGGGGAGAGGTCTATGGCTACACCTTC.

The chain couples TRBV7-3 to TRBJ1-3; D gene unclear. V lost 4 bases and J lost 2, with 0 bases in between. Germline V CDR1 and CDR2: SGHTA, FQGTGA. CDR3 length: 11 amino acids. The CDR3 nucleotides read TGTGCCAGCAGCTCTGGAAACACCATATATTTT. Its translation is CASSSGNTIYF.

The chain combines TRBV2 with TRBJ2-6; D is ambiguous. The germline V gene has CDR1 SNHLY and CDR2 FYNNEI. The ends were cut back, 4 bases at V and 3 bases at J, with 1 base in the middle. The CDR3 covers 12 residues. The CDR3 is CASSVGANVLTF. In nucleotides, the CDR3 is TGTGCCAGCAGTGTTGGGGCCAACGTCCTGACTTTC. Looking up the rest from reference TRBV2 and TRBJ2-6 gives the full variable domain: EPEVTQTPSHQVTQMGQEVILRCVPISNHLYFYWYRQILGQKVEFLVSFYNNEISEKSEIFDDQFSVERPDGSNFTLKIRSTKLEDSAMYFCASSVGANVLTFGAGSRLTVL.

The CDR3 bases are TGTGCCAGCCCCCCTCAAAGCACAGATACGCAGTATTTT. Its protein is CASPPQSTDTQYF. This chain links TRBV25-1 with TRBJ2-3; D remains unclear. Germline CDR1 and CDR2: MGHDK and SYGVNS. The CDR3 spans 13 residues. V lost 8 bases and J 0 bases, leaving 9 bases between the germline ends. The complete variable domain, with remaining parts taken from reference TRBV25-1 and TRBJ2-3, reads EADIYQTPRYLVIGTGKKITLECSQTMGHDKMYWYQQDPGMELHLIHYSYGVNSTEKGDLSSESTVSRIRTEHFPLTLESARPSHTSQYLCASPPQSTDTQYFGPGTRLTVL.

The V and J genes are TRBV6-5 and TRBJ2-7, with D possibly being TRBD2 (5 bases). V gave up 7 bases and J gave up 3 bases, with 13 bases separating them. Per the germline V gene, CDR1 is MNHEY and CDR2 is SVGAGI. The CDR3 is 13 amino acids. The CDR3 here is CASTPGGFYEQYF. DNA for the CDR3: TGTGCCAGCACCCCCGGAGGTTTCTACGAGCAGTACTTC.

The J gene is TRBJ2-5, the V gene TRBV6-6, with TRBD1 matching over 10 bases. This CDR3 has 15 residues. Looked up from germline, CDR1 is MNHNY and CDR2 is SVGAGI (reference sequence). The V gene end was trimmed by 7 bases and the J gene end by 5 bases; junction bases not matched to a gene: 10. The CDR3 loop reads CASNPPGQGRETQYF. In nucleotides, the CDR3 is TGTGCCAGCAATCCCCCGGGACAGGGGAGGGAGACCCAGTACTTC.

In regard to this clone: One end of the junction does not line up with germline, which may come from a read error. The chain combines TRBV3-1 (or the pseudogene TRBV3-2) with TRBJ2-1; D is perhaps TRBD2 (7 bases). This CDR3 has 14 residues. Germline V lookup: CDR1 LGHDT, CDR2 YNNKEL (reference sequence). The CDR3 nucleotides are TGTGCCAGCATCCAAAGGGGGAGGGACAATGAGCAGTTCTTC. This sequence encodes CASIQRGRDNEQFF.

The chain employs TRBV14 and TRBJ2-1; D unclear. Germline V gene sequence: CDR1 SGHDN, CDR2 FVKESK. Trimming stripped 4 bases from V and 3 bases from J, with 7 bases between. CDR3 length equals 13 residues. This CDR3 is CASSPFYYNEQFF. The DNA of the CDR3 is TGTGCCAGCAGCCCATTTTACTACAATGAGCAGTTCTTC.

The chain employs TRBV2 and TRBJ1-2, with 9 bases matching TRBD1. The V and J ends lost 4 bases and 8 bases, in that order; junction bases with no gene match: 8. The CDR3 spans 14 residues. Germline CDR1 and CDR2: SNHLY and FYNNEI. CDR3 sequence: CASSGLGTGIGYTF. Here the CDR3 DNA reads TGTGCCAGCAGTGGGTTGGGGACAGGGATCGGCTACACCTTC.

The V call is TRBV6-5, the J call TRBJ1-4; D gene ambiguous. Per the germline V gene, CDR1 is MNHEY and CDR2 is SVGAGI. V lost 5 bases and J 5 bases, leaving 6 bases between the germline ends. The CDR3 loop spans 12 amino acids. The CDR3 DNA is TGTGCCAGCAGTCGAACAAATGAAAAACTGTTTTTT. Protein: CASSRTNEKLFF.

The CDR3 coding sequence is TGTGCCAGTAGTACAAGGGGTTATGGCTACACCTTC. Its translation is CASSTRGYGYTF. The V gene is TRBV19, the J gene TRBJ1-2, with D possibly being TRBD1 (5 bases). The CDR3 is 12 residues long. CDR1 LNHDA and CDR2 SQIVND come from the germline V gene (reference sequence). V gave up 4 bases and J gave up 5 bases, with 8 bases separating them.

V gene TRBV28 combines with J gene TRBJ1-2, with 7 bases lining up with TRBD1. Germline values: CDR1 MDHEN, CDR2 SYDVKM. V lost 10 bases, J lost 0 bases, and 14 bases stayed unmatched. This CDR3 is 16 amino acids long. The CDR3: CATIMTGTPPNYGYTF. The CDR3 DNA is TGTGCCACCATAATGACAGGGACACCCCCTAACTATGGCTACACCTTC.

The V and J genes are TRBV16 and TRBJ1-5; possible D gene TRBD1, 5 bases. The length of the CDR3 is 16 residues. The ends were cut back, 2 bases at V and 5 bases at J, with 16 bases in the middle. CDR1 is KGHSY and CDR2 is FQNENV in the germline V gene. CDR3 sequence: CASSQVAGEGDQPQHF. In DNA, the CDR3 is TGTGCCAGCAGCCAAGTTGCGGGCGAAGGGGATCAGCCCCAGCATTTT.

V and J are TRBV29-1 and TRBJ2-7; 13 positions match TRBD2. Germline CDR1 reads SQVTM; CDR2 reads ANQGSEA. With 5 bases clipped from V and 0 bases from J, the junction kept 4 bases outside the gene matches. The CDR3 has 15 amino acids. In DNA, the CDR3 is TGCAGCGTTCGGGGACTAGCGGGATTCTCCTACGAGCAGTACTTC. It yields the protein CSVRGLAGFSYEQYF.

The CDR3 nucleotides read TGTGCCTGGAGTAGGGCCGGGACTGGAAACACCATATATTTT. Residues: CAWSRAGTGNTIYF. The chain employs TRBV30 and TRBJ1-3; no clear D gene. CDR1 GTSNPN and CDR2 SVGIG come from the germline V gene (reference sequence). CDR3 length: 14 residues. V dropped 2 bases and J dropped 2 bases, with 10 bases sitting between them.

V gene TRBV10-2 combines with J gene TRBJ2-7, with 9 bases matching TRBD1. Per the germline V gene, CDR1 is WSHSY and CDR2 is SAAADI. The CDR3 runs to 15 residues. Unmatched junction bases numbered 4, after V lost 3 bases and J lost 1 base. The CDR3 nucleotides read TGCGCCAGCAGTGACAGGACAGGGGCATCCTACGAGCAGTACTTC. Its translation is CASSDRTGASYEQYF.

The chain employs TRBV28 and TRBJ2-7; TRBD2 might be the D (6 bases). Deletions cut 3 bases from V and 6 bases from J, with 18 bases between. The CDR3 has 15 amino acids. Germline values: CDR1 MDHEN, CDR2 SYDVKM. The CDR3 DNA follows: TGTGCCAGCAGTTTTTACTTTAACGGGAGATCCGAGCAGTACTTC. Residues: CASSFYFNGRSEQYF.

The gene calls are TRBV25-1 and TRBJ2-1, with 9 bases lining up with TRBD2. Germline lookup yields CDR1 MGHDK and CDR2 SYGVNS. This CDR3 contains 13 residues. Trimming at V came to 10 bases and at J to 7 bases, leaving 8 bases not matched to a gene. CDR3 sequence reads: CATQAGGRNEQFF. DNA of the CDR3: TGTGCCACCCAAGCGGGGGGTCGGAATGAGCAGTTCTTC.

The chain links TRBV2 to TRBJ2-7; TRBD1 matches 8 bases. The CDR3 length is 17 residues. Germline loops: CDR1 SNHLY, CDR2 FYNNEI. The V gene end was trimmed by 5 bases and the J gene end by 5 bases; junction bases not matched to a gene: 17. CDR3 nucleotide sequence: TGTGCCAGCAGTTCTCTGATTACGGACAGGGTATATGACGAGCAGTACTTC. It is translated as CASSSLITDRVYDEQYF.

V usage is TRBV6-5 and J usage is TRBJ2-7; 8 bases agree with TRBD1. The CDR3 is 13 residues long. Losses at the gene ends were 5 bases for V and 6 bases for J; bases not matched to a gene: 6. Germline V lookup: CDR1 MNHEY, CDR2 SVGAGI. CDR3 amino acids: CASSPGGEGEQYF. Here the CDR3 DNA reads TGTGCCAGCAGTCCAGGGGGCGAGGGCGAGCAGTACTTC.

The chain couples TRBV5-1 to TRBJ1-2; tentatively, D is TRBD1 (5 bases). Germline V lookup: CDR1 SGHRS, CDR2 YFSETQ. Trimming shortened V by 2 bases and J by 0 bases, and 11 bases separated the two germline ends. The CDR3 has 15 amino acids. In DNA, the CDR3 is TGCGCCAGCAGCTTCGAAGACAGACCTAACTATGGCTACACCTTC. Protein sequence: CASSFEDRPNYGYTF.

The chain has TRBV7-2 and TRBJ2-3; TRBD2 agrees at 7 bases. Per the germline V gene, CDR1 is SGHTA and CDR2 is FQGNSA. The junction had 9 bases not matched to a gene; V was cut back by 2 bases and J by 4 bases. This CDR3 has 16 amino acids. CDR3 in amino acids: CASSLTVREIPDTQYF. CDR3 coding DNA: TGTGCCAGCAGCTTAACCGTGCGGGAGATCCCAGATACGCAGTATTTT.

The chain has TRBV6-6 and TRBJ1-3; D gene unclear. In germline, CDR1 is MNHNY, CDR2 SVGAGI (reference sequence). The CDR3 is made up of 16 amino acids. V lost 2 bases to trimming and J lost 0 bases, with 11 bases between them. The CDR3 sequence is CASSYLDGSSGNTIYF. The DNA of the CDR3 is TGTGCCAGCAGTTACCTCGACGGGAGCTCTGGAAACACCATATATTTT.

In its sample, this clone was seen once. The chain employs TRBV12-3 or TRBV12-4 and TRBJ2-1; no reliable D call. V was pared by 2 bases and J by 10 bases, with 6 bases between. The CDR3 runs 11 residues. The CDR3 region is CASSLFGEQFF. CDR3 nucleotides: TGTGCCAGCAGTTTATTCGGAGAGCAGTTCTTC.

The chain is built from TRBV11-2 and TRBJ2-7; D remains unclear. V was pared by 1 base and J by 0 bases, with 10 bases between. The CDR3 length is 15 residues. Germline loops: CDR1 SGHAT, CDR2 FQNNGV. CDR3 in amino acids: CASSLGVFSSYEQYF. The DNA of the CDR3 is TGTGCCAGCAGCTTAGGGGTGTTCAGCTCCTACGAGCAGTACTTC. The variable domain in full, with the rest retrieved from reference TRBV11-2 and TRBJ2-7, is EAGVAQSPRYKIIEKRQSVAFWCNPISGHATLYWYQQILGQGPKLLIQFQNNGVVDDSQLPKDRFSAERLKGVDSTLKIQPAKLEDSAVYLCASSLGVFSSYEQYFGPGTRLTVT.

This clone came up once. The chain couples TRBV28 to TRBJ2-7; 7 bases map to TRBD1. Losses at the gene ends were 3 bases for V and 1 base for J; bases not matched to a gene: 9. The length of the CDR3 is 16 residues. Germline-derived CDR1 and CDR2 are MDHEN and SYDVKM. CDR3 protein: CASSFFQTGKSYEQYF. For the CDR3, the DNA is TGTGCCAGCAGTTTTTTCCAGACAGGGAAATCCTACGAGCAGTACTTC.

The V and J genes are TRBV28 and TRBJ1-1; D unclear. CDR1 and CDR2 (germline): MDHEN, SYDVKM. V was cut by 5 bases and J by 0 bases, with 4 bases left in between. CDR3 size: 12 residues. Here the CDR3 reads CASSLMNTEAFF. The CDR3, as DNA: TGTGCCAGCAGTCTAATGAACACTGAAGCTTTCTTT.

CDR3 residues: CAWSGVMNLYNSPLHF. DNA of the CDR3: TGTGCCTGGAGTGGCGTGATGAACCTTTATAATTCACCCCTCCACTTT. The J gene is TRBJ1-6, the V gene TRBV30; D is uncertain. V was clipped by 1 base and J by 4 bases, with 14 bases between them. This CDR3 has 16 amino acids. Per the germline V gene, CDR1 is GTSNPN and CDR2 is SVGIG (reference sequence).

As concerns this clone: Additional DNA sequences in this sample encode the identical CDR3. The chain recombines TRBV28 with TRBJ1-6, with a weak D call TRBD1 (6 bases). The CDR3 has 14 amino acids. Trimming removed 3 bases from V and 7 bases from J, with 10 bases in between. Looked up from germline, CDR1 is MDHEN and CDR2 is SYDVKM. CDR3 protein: CASSLGQGNSPLHF. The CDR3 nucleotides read TGTGCCAGCAGTTTGGGGCAGGGGAATTCACCCCTCCACTTT.

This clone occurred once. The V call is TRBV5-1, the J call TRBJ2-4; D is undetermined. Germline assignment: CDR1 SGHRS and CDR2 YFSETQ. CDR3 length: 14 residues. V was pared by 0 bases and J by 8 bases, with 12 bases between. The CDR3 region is CASSLGQAGDIQYF. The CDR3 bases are TGCGCCAGCAGCTTGGGGCAAGCTGGGGACATTCAGTACTTC.

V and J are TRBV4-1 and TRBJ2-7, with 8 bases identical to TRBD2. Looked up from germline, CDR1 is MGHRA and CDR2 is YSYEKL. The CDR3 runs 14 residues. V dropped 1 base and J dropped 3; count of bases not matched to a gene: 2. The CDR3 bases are TGCGCCAGCAGCCAAGTTGGGACTAGCTACGAGCAGTACTTC. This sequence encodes CASSQVGTSYEQYF.